These 14 T cell receptor beta chains share one sample of origin, sequenced in a study of beta chain features in type 1 diabetes. Study results and limitations: A moderate, significant TCRB CDR3 shortening appeared in type 1 diabetes across four CD4+ subsets.

Antigens for these TCRs are unknown. The investigators reverse transcribed all of the isolated RNA, so they sequenced expressed TCRB transcripts. Profiling relied on immunoSEQ multiplex PCR, and the TCRdb table lists in-frame clones only, not all of them. Counted here are around 260,000 clones, roughly 22% occurring once; the ten biggest clones make up 0.028%. Sequencing was carried out using naive CD4+ T cells from blood. These TCRs come from a woman in her 40s with type 1 diabetes.

V usage is TRBV5-1 and J usage is TRBJ2-7, with 8 bases lining up with TRBD1. Trimming cost V 4 bases and J 2 bases; bases outside gene matches: 8. The CDR3 length is 15 residues. Germline V gene lookup returns CDR1 SGHRS and CDR2 YFSETQ. The CDR3 region has the DNA TGCGCCAGCAGCGACCCGGGACAGGTAACCTACGAGCAGTACTTC. This encodes CASSDPGQVTYEQYF.

The genes are TRBV28 and TRBJ2-7; no clear D gene. The V end lost 2 bases, the J end lost 2 bases, and 4 bases lay between the germline ends. Looked up from germline, CDR1 is MDHEN and CDR2 is SYDVKM. The CDR3 is 12 amino acids. The CDR3 sequence is CASSLLPYEQYF. In DNA, the CDR3 is TGTGCCAGCAGTTTACTACCCTACGAGCAGTACTTC.

The rearrangement joins TRBV15 to TRBJ2-1; D uncertain. Germline CDR1 and CDR2: LNHNV and YYDKDF (reference sequence). V was shortened by 3 bases and J by 9 bases, with 9 bases between the two germline ends. CDR3 size: 12 residues. CDR3 protein: CATSSSEPEQFF. Here the CDR3 DNA reads TGTGCCACCAGCAGCTCGGAGCCTGAGCAGTTCTTC. The full variable domain, in which reference TRBV15 and TRBJ2-1 provide the parts outside the CDR3, is DAMVIQNPRYQVTQFGKPVTLSCSQTLNHNVMYWYQQKSSQAPKLLFHYYDKDFNNEADTPDNFQSRRPNTSFCFLDIRSPGLGDTAMYLCATSSSEPEQFFGPGTRLTVL.

This clone was seen only a few times. The chain is built from TRBV30 and TRBJ2-2, with D perhaps matching TRBD1 (6 bases). This CDR3 spans 15 amino acids. V was pared by 8 bases and J by 3 bases, with 19 bases between. CDR1 and CDR2 from the germline V gene are GTSNPN and SVGIG (reference sequence). CDR3 nucleotide sequence: TGTGCCGGGCTAGACGACAGGAGCCACACCGGGGAGCTGTTTTTT. This translates into CAGLDDRSHTGELFF.

The rearrangement links TRBV29-1 to TRBJ1-4; the match to TRBD1 covers 8 bases. CDR1 and CDR2 from the germline V gene are SQVTM and ANQGSEA. The CDR3 is 14 residues long. V lost 5 bases and J lost 8; bases outside the gene matches: 10. This CDR3 reads CSVPGTGPTEKLFF. Here the CDR3 DNA reads TGCAGCGTTCCCGGGACAGGCCCAACCGAAAAACTGTTTTTT.

This clone has more than one count but fewer than ten. The CDR3 protein is CSVRTQGYNEQFF. The CDR3 nucleotides are TGCAGCGTTCGGACACAGGGTTACAATGAGCAGTTCTTC. The V gene is TRBV29-1, the J gene TRBJ2-1; TRBD1 might be the D (6 bases). CDR1 is SQVTM and CDR2 is ANQGSEA in the germline V gene. Trimming cost V 5 bases and J 4 bases, with 12 bases left between them. CDR3 size: 13 residues.

The chain combines TRBV6-5 with TRBJ2-7; TRBD2 is a possible D gene (5 bases). The V end lost 8 bases, the J end lost 7 bases, and 21 bases lay between the germline ends. CDR1 is MNHEY, CDR2 SVGAGI, per germline. This CDR3 has 14 residues. The CDR3 region is CASGLTPRSWEQYF. CDR3 nucleotide sequence: TGTGCCAGCGGACTGACCCCGAGGTCCTGGGAGCAGTACTTC.

The chain is built from TRBV7-2 and TRBJ1-6; D might be TRBD1 (6 bases). The CDR3 runs 13 residues. V was cut by 11 bases and J by 10 bases, with 18 bases left in between. Germline values: CDR1 SGHTA, CDR2 FQGNSA. CDR3 in amino acids: CAGSRGVPSPLHF. CDR3 nucleotides: TGTGCCGGTTCCAGGGGAGTACCCTCACCCCTCCACTTT.

This clone was seen only a few times. V and J are TRBV5-1 and TRBJ2-1; the match to TRBD1 covers 7 bases. V shed 4 bases and J 2 bases; nucleotides not matched to a gene: 12. CDR1 is SGHRS and CDR2 is YFSETQ in the germline V gene. The CDR3 totals 17 residues. The CDR3 bases are TGCGCCAGCAGCCTTTCCGCCGGGACAGTTCCCTACAATGAGCAGTTCTTC. Its translation is CASSLSAGTVPYNEQFF.

This rearrangement joins TRBV28 to TRBJ2-1, with a weak D call TRBD2 (6 bases). The CDR3 totals 15 residues. V lost 6 bases to trimming and J lost 5 bases, with 17 bases between them. The V gene's germline CDR1 is MDHEN and CDR2 SYDVKM. CDR3 sequence reads: CASSPAGTVNNEQFF. CDR3 in DNA: TGTGCCAGCAGCCCGGCGGGAACGGTGAACAATGAGCAGTTCTTC.

The chain is built from TRBV7-9 and TRBJ2-1; 9 nucleotides match TRBD2. Trimming took 5 bases from V and 7 from J; bases not matched to a gene: 9. Germline CDR1 is SEHNR and CDR2 is FQNEAQ (reference sequence). The length of the CDR3 is 15 residues. The CDR3 reads CASSPGLAKENEQFF. As DNA, the CDR3 is TGTGCCAGCAGCCCCGGACTAGCGAAGGAGAATGAGCAGTTCTTC.

The rearrangement uses TRBV5-1 and TRBJ1-2, with 8 positions matching TRBD1. V shed 4 bases, J shed 3 bases, and the junction held 2 bases outside the gene matches. The CDR3 spans 13 residues. Looked up from germline, CDR1 is SGHRS and CDR2 is YFSETQ. The CDR3 loop reads CASSPDRDYGYTF. The CDR3 nucleotides are TGCGCCAGCAGCCCGGACAGGGACTATGGCTACACCTTC. The variable domain in full, with the rest retrieved from reference TRBV5-1 and TRBJ1-2, is KAGVTQTPRYLIKTRGQQVTLSCSPISGHRSVSWYQQTPGQGLQFLFEYFSETQRNKGNFPGRFSGRQFSNSRSEMNVSTLELGDSALYLCASSPDRDYGYTFGSGTRLTVV.

The table lists this clone with a few counts. V and J are TRBV15 and TRBJ2-1; TRBD2 matches 8 bases. Looked up from germline, CDR1 is LNHNV and CDR2 is YYDKDF (reference sequence). The CDR3 totals 15 residues. Losses at the gene ends were 1 base for V and 3 bases for J; bases not matched to a gene: 2. The DNA for the CDR3 is TGTGCCACCAGCAGAGTTAGCGGGAACTACAATGAGCAGTTCTTC. Translating gives CATSRVSGNYNEQFF.

In its sample, this clone was seen a few times. J is TRBJ2-3 and V is TRBV4-3; tentative D call: TRBD1 (5 bases). The CDR3 extends over 16 amino acids. From germline, CDR1 is LGHNA and CDR2 YSLEER. The ends were cut back, 1 base at V and 1 base at J, with 12 bases in the middle. The CDR3 nucleotides are TGCGCCAGCAGCCAAGGGGGCCATTACGGCACAGATACGCAGTATTTT. This translates into CASSQGGHYGTDTQYF.